These 25 T cell receptor beta chains were sequenced from one sample in a study of vaccination and CD4 T cells after COVID-19 (dated by TCRdb to the early 2020s). The library was prepared using PCR. Sequenced on an Illumina iSeq 100. TCR sequencing of DNA from cultured CD4+ T cells used the Oncomine TCR Beta short-read assay at the Johns Hopkins FTIC core. TCRdb passed the public sequencing reads through fastp at Q25 and MiXCR, retaining productive beta sequences. Each entry is one CDR3 protein sequence, shown with its most common DNA and genes. Across this sample there are around 16,000 distinct CDR3 sequences, with about a third seen only once. The ten biggest clones cover roughly 24% of the sample. Taken with the paper, the label for treatment or condition translates to: approximately 9-day PBMC culture with coronavirus spike peptide pools or control peptides (ViraFEST assay). Antigens of these TCRs are unknown.

Material: CD4+ T cells from blood, cultured in vitro, obtained before SARS-CoV-2 vaccination. Receptors originate from a human donor who received a COVID-19 vaccine.

The V and J genes are TRBV7-2 and TRBJ2-2; unclear D gene. The CDR3 length is 15 residues. Germline CDR1 and CDR2: SGHTA and FQGNSA. Trimming pared 4 bases from V and 1 base from J, leaving 10 bases between. Here the CDR3 DNA reads TGTGCCAGCAGCTCGCATACAGAGAACACCGGGGAGCTGTTTTTT. Protein sequence: CASSSHTENTGELFF.

This clonotype was detected a few times. The genes are TRBV6-1 and TRBJ1-2; D uncertain. With 8 bases removed from V and 7 bases from J, the gap between germline ends came to 20 bases. Germline CDR1 and CDR2: MNHNS and SASEGT. The length of the CDR3 is 14 residues. The CDR3 DNA is TGTGCCAGCCTACCGGGCGGCAGGTCTGGTGGCTACACCTTC. It specifies CASLPGGRSGGYTF.

The rearrangement uses TRBV6-4 and TRBJ2-6; D not certain. The CDR3 loop spans 14 amino acids. The ends were cut back, 4 bases at V and 1 base at J, with 5 bases in the middle. Germline CDR1 and CDR2: MRHNA and SNTAGT. The CDR3 spells CASSAVSGANVLTF. In DNA form, the CDR3 reads TGTGCCAGCAGTGCAGTATCTGGGGCCAACGTCCTGACTTTC.

There are a few counts of this clonotype. The V and J genes are TRBV5-6 and TRBJ2-3, with TRBD2 identical over 9 bases. CDR1 and CDR2 from the germline V gene are SGHDT and YYEEEE. The CDR3 extends over 16 amino acids. V lost 4 bases to trimming and J lost 2 bases; unmatched junction nucleotides: 8. CDR3 sequence (DNA): TGTGCCAGCAGCGGCGGGACTAGCCCTGACACAGATACGCAGTATTTT. Encoded protein: CASSGGTSPDTDTQYF.

The chain couples TRBV10-3 to TRBJ1-5; the D gene is possibly TRBD1 (5 bases). This CDR3 spans 16 amino acids. Trimming shortened V by 6 bases and J by 0 bases, and 15 bases separated the two germline ends. Germline loops: CDR1 ENHRY, CDR2 SYGVKD. In DNA form, the CDR3 reads TGTGCCATCAGCGCCGGTGGGGGGTATAGCAATCAGCCCCAGCATTTT. This codes for CAISAGGGYSNQPQHF.

This clonotype was seen a few times. The chain is built from TRBV21-1 and TRBJ1-6; the tabulated D call, TRBD1, remains unverified against the DNA. TRBV21-1 is an annotated pseudogene. This CDR3 contains 15 residues. The CDR3 protein is CASIYCRGRNSPLHF. CDR3 in DNA: TGTGCCAGCATTTACTGCAGGGGCAGGAATTCACCCCTCCACTTT.

This clonotype showed up just a few times. V usage is TRBV20-1 and J usage is TRBJ1-5; D is possibly TRBD1 (5 bases). Trimming took off 4 bases at V and 5 bases at J, with 18 bases between the two ends. This CDR3 spans 15 amino acids. From germline, CDR1 is DFQATT and CDR2 SNEGSKA (reference sequence). CDR3 amino acids: CSAIGVWGSHQPQHF. The CDR3 coding sequence is TGCAGTGCTATTGGGGTCTGGGGGAGCCATCAGCCCCAGCATTTT.

The chain joins TRBV12-3 or TRBV12-4 to TRBJ2-1; the D gene is possibly TRBD2 (6 bases). The CDR3 runs to 13 residues. Trimming stripped 6 bases from V and 7 bases from J, with 13 bases between. The CDR3 here is CASSFGDSNEQFF. CDR3 nucleotide sequence: TGTGCCAGCAGCTTCGGGGACTCGAATGAGCAGTTCTTC.

The chain recombines TRBV10-3 with TRBJ1-2, with D possibly TRBD1 on 6 matching bases. V was clipped by 0 bases and J by 3 bases, with 26 bases between them. The CDR3 is 20 residues long. Per the germline V gene, CDR1 is ENHRY and CDR2 is SYGVKD. The CDR3 DNA reads as TGTGCCATCAGTGAGTCGACTCTTCCCCTTCGACAGGTACATTACTATGGCTACACCTTC. It is translated as CAISESTLPLRQVHYYGYTF.

The rearrangement joins TRBV7-3 to TRBJ2-5, with D maybe TRBD1 (5 bases). Looked up from germline, CDR1 is SGHTA and CDR2 is FQGTGA. The V end was cut by 5 bases, the J end by 7 bases, with 11 bases between. The CDR3 is made up of 12 amino acids. CDR3 amino acids: CASSLPRGTQYF. DNA for the CDR3: TGTGCCAGCAGCCTACCTAGGGGGACCCAGTACTTC.

This clonotype has only a few counts. CDR3 DNA sequence: TGTGCCAGTACGACTAGCGGGGCATTGGGGACAGATACGCAGTATTTT. Translating gives CASTTSGALGTDTQYF. V gene TRBV19 combines with J gene TRBJ2-3, with 11 bases aligning to TRBD2. V lost 7 bases to trimming and J lost 3 bases; unmatched junction nucleotides: 9. Germline values: CDR1 LNHDA, CDR2 SQIVND (reference sequence). The CDR3 has 16 residues. The variable domain in full, with the rest retrieved from reference TRBV19 and TRBJ2-3, is DGGITQSPKYLFRKEGQNVTLSCEQNLNHDAMYWYRQDPGQGLRLIYYSQIVNDFQKGDIAEGYSVSREKKESFPLTVTSAQKNPTAFYLCASTTSGALGTDTQYFGPGTRLTVL.

The J gene is TRBJ1-1, the V gene TRBV12-3 or TRBV12-4; maybe TRBD1 (5 bases). Trimming removed 5 bases at V and 6 bases at J, with 19 bases between. This CDR3 comprises 15 residues. CDR3 sequence: CASSPSAQAGSEAFF. CDR3 coding DNA: TGTGCCAGCAGTCCTTCAGCACAGGCGGGGTCTGAAGCTTTCTTT.

This clonotype turned up a few times. The chain has TRBV20-1 and TRBJ2-5, with 14 bases that match TRBD2. The germline gives CDR1 DFQATT, CDR2 SNEGSKA (reference sequence). The CDR3 runs 16 residues. With V trimmed by 6 bases and J by 5 bases, 11 bases remained unmatched. CDR3 protein: CSAEKTSGGAGETQYF. CDR3 coding DNA: TGCAGTGCCGAGAAGACTAGCGGGGGGGCCGGGGAGACCCAGTACTTC.

The chain links TRBV5-6 to TRBJ2-7; possible D gene TRBD2, 6 bases. Germline values: CDR1 SGHDT, CDR2 YYEEEE. Trimming removed 0 bases at V and 2 bases at J, with 9 bases between. CDR3 size: 14 residues. As DNA, the CDR3 is TGTGCCAGCAGCTTGGAGGGAGGAGCCTACGAGCAGTACTTC. Translation gives CASSLEGGAYEQYF.

The chain links TRBV11-3 to TRBJ1-1; the match to TRBD1 covers 9 bases. The V segment lost 0 bases and the J segment 13 bases; nucleotides outside the gene matches: 9. The germline V gene has CDR1 SGHNT and CDR2 YENEEA. The CDR3 has 14 residues. CDR3: CASSLDLGGQGFFF. Written as DNA, the CDR3 is TGTGCCAGCAGCTTAGATCTAGGGGGACAGGGTTTTTTCTTT.

This chain connects TRBV20-1 to TRBJ1-2; no clear D. Germline assignment: CDR1 DFQATT and CDR2 SNEGSKA (reference sequence). V dropped 3 bases and J dropped 2 bases, with 13 bases sitting between them. The CDR3 length is 14 residues. The CDR3 DNA follows: TGCAGTGCTAGCAGATTAGACCGAAACTATGGCTACACCTTC. It specifies CSASRLDRNYGYTF.

The V call is TRBV9, the J call TRBJ1-1; TRBD1 is a possible D gene (5 bases). The CDR3 loop spans 15 amino acids. The germline V and J ends were trimmed by 3 bases and 4 bases, with 16 bases remaining between them. The V gene's germline CDR1 is SGDLS and CDR2 YYNGEE. The CDR3 bases are TGTGCCAGCAGCGGAGGTACTGGGGACCGCACTGAAGCTTTCTTT. It specifies CASSGGTGDRTEAFF.

The chain is built from TRBV7-9 and TRBJ2-1, with D perhaps TRBD2 (6 bases). Between the trimmed V and J ends, which lost 5 bases and 0 bases, there was a span of 8 bases. The CDR3 contains 14 residues. CDR1 is SEHNR, CDR2 FQNEAQ, per germline (reference sequence). DNA of the CDR3: TGTGCCAGCAGCCGGGACTTCTCCTACAATGAGCAGTTCTTC. Amino acids: CASSRDFSYNEQFF.

The genes are TRBV11-3 and TRBJ2-7, with a tentative D call TRBD2 (6 bases). CDR3 size: 14 residues. The V gene's germline CDR1 is SGHNT and CDR2 YENEEA. V lost 3 bases, J lost 2 bases, and 11 bases lay in between. CDR3 amino acids: CASSFEGTPYEQYF. Written as DNA, the CDR3 is TGTGCCAGCAGCTTTGAGGGGACTCCCTACGAGCAGTACTTC.

This rearrangement joins TRBV12-5 to TRBJ1-1; 7 bases line up with TRBD1. Germline V lookup: CDR1 LGHNT, CDR2 FRNRAP. J lost 6 bases, V lost 2 bases, and 6 bases had no gene match. The CDR3 consists of 14 residues. CDR3 DNA sequence: TGTGCTAGTGGTTTGACCCTGACAGGGTCTGAAGCTTTCTTT. Its translation: CASGLTLTGSEAFF. Looking up the rest from reference TRBV12-5 and TRBJ1-1 gives the full variable domain: DARVTQTPRHKVTEMGQEVTMRCQPILGHNTVFWYRQTMMQGLELLAYFRNRAPLDDSGMPKDRFSAEMPDATLATLKIQPSEPRDSAVYFCASGLTLTGSEAFFGQGTRLTVV.

This chain uses TRBV3-1 with TRBJ1-4; D is ambiguous. Germline CDR1 is LGHDT and CDR2 is YNNKEL (reference sequence). The CDR3 is 15 amino acids. V lost 1 base and J lost 3, with 9 bases in between. CDR3 region: CASSQVHGPNEKLFF. CDR3 bases: TGTGCCAGCAGCCAAGTCCACGGACCTAATGAAAAACTGTTTTTT. The entire variable domain, with the rest obtained from reference TRBV3-1 and TRBJ1-4, is as follows: DTAVSQTPKYLVTQMGNDKSIKCEQNLGHDTMYWYKQDSKKFLKIMFSYNNKELIINETVPNRFSPKSPDKAHLNLHINSLELGDSAVYFCASSQVHGPNEKLFFGSGTQLSVL.

This clonotype was seen only a few times. The gene calls are TRBV19 and TRBJ2-4; D is perhaps TRBD1 or TRBD2 (5 bases each). The V gene lost 6 bases and the J gene lost 0 bases, with 12 bases spanning the gap. Per the germline V gene, CDR1 is LNHDA and CDR2 is SQIVND (reference sequence). This CDR3 has 15 residues. This CDR3 reads CASSPARGAKNIQYF. CDR3 sequence (DNA): TGTGCCAGTAGCCCAGCGAGGGGAGCCAAAAACATTCAGTACTTC.

The table lists this clonotype with a few counts. The J gene is TRBJ2-1, the V gene TRBV6-2 or TRBV6-3; TRBD1 agrees at 7 bases. CDR3 length: 13 residues. From germline, CDR1 is MNHEY and CDR2 SVGEGT. The trim removed 0 bases at V and 7 bases at J, leaving 0 bases unmatched. CDR3 sequence: CASSYSQGNEQFF. CDR3 DNA sequence: TGTGCCAGCAGTTACTCACAGGGGAATGAGCAGTTCTTC.

This chain uses TRBV5-1 with TRBJ2-7, with TRBD2 matching over 8 bases. Unmatched junction bases numbered 9, after V lost 4 bases and J lost 3 bases. This CDR3 region has 15 residues. Germline CDR1 and CDR2: SGHRS and YFSETQ. In nucleotides, the CDR3 is TGCGCCAGCAGCCGGGGGGGGGATATGGTCTACGAGCAGTACTTC. Its translation: CASSRGGDMVYEQYF. Together with reference TRBV5-1 and TRBJ2-7, the CDR3 gives the full variable domain: KAGVTQTPRYLIKTRGQQVTLSCSPISGHRSVSWYQQTPGQGLQFLFEYFSETQRNKGNFPGRFSGRQFSNSRSEMNVSTLELGDSALYLCASSRGGDMVYEQYFGPGTRLTVT.

This chain links TRBV6-5 with TRBJ1-6; 11 bases are shared with TRBD1. V lost 3 bases, J lost 8 bases, and 9 bases stayed unmatched. The CDR3 spans 17 residues. Per the germline V gene, CDR1 is MNHEY and CDR2 is SVGAGI. As DNA, the CDR3 is TGTGCCAGCAGTTATTACAGCCGGACAGGGGGCGATTCACCCCTCCACTTT. This gives the protein CASSYYSRTGGDSPLHF.